The rows below give T cell receptor beta chains drawn from one sample of a study of blood T cells in healthy people across ages. TCRdb re-called the 5' RACE reads through MiXCR, storing one row per CDR3 protein. The sample shows about 1.6 million distinct CDR3 sequences, about 31% of them seen only once. Sequences were obtained from blood. All receptors derive from a woman between 25 and 40 years old in good health. CDR3s include the opening cysteine and the closing phenylalanine or tryptophan. Each record gives: D gene, clone size, V gene, J gene, CDR3 DNA, CDR3 protein. D genes are given only for firm matches. Part of the rows lack a size; the others show once, few, many or a class for expanded clones.

>-|-|TRBV30|TRBJ2-1
TGTGCCCGGAGTGTAGCGTTCAACAATGAGCAGTTCTTC
CARSVAFNNEQFF
>-|few|TRBV20-1|TRBJ1-2
TGCAGTGCCCCCCTTTACGGGGGCAAGTATGGCTACACCTTC
CSAPLYGGKYGYTF
>-|few|TRBV7-2|TRBJ2-5
TGTGCCAGCAGCCGTACGGGCGGGTCCCAAGAGACCCAGTACTTC
CASSRTGGSQETQYF
>-|-|TRBV7-9|TRBJ2-7
TGTGCCAGCAGCTTAAATAAAGACGAGCAGTACTTC
CASSLNKDEQYF
>-|many|TRBV20-1|TRBJ2-3
TGCAGTGCGCCAATTAGCGGCACAGATACGCAGTATTTT
CSAPISGTDTQYF
>-|-|TRBV25-1|TRBJ2-1
TGTGCCAGCAGTGACCCGACAGAGGGGGTTGTCAATGAGCAGTTCTTC
CASSDPTEGVVNEQFF
>TRBD1|-|TRBV6-1|TRBJ2-7
TGTGCCAGCAGCGAAGGGGGACAGGGGAGCTCCTACGAGCAGTACTTC
CASSEGGQGSSYEQYF
>TRBD1|-|TRBV2|TRBJ2-5
TGTGCCAGCAGTGCCACGGGAAGGGGGCAGAAAGAGACCCAGTACTTC
CASSATGRGQKETQYF
>TRBD2|-|TRBV4-1|TRBJ2-7
TGCGCCAGCAGCCAAGATTCGCTAGCGGGAGGATTGGGCTACGAGCACTACTTC
CASSQDSLAGGLGYEHYF
>TRBD2|few|TRBV28|TRBJ2-7
TGTGCCAGCAGTTTAAGCCTAGCGGGAGACCTGTATTCCTACGAGCAGTACTTC
CASSLSLAGDLYSYEQYF
>TRBD1|many|TRBV20-1|TRBJ1-2
TGCAGTGTCCCGACAGGGAAGAATGGCTACACCTTC
CSVPTGKNGYTF
>-|few|TRBV3-1|TRBJ2-7
TGTGCCAGCAGCCATGATGGGACGACCTACGAGCAGTACTTC
CASSHDGTTYEQYF
>-|few|TRBV20-1|TRBJ1-1
TGCAGTGCTCCTCCTGGGTTGGGGTCCATGAACACTGAAGCTTTCTTT
CSAPPGLGSMNTEAFF
>-|-|TRBV3-1|TRBJ1-4
TGTGCCAGCAGCTTTAGGCAGGGGCATGAAAAACTGTTTTTT
CASSFRQGHEKLFF
>-|-|TRBV3-1|TRBJ1-4
TGTGCCAGCAGCCATACCCGGAGAAATGAAAAACTGTTTTTT
CASSHTRRNEKLFF
>-|-|TRBV18|TRBJ2-7
TGTGCCAGCTCGAACAACCAGGCGGGGAACTTAATCCGGCAGTACTTC
CASSNNQAGNLIRQYF
>TRBD1|many|TRBV6-2/TRBV6-3|TRBJ2-5
TGTGCCAGCACACAGGGGTATGAGACCCAGTACTTC
CASTQGYETQYF
>TRBD2|-|TRBV5-1|TRBJ2-7
TGCGCCAGCAGCTCTACCGGGACTAGCGGCAGCGAGCAGTACTTC
CASSSTGTSGSEQYF
>-|many|TRBV3-1|TRBJ1-6
TGTGCCAGCAGCCAAGTATCCGGAAATAATTCACCCCTCCACTTT
CASSQVSGNNSPLHF
>TRBD2|-|TRBV6-2/TRBV6-3|TRBJ2-3
TGTGCCAGTCAGCGGGAGACCCCAGATACGCAGTATTTT
CASQRETPDTQYF
>TRBD2|-|TRBV28|TRBJ2-7
TGTGCCAGCAGTTCGGGACTAGCGGGAGAGGAAGGGGAGCAGTACTTC
CASSSGLAGEEGEQYF
>TRBD2|-|TRBV2|TRBJ2-1
TGTGCCAGCAGTGAAGGGACTAGCGGGTCGGAGCAGTTCTTC
CASSEGTSGSEQFF
>-|-|TRBV20-1|TRBJ2-7
TGCAGTGCGACGGACAGAGAACCAGTTAGCTCCTACGAGCAGTACTTC
CSATDREPVSSYEQYF
>-|-|TRBV28|TRBJ2-3
TGTGCCAGCAGTTTATTGGTGGGGGGGGCAGGTGATACGCAGTATTTT
CASSLLVGGAGDTQYF
>-|few|TRBV11-3|TRBJ1-1
TGTGCCAGATCCAGGGTGGAGGGACCTAACACTGAAGCTTTCTTT
CARSRVEGPNTEAFF
>TRBD1|many|TRBV27|TRBJ2-4
TGTGCCAGCAGTTGGACAGGGGGCAACATTCAGTACTTC
CASSWTGGNIQYF
>TRBD1|-|TRBV28|TRBJ2-7
TGTGCCAGCAACACTCTTACAGGGGGCTACGAGCAGTACTTC
CASNTLTGGYEQYF
>TRBD1|-|TRBV28|TRBJ1-2
TGTGCCAGCAGTTTACCGGGACAGGAATACTATGACTACACCTTC
CASSLPGQEYYDYTF
>-|once|TRBV19|TRBJ2-6
TGTGCCAGTAGTCCTGGGGGGAGCTGGACTGGGGCCAACGTCCTGACTTTC
CASSPGGSWTGANVLTF
>TRBD1|few|TRBV9|TRBJ2-6
TGTGCCAGCAACCCTAGAGGTTTTATCGGGACAGGGCCCTCTGGGGCCAACGTCCTGACTTTC
CASNPRGFIGTGPSGANVLTF
>TRBD1|-|TRBV5-4|TRBJ2-1
TGTGCCAGCAGCTATCTAAGGACAGGGGGCAATGAGCAGTTCTTC
CASSYLRTGGNEQFF
>-|-|TRBV5-1|TRBJ1-2
TGCGCCAGCAGCTTGAGAAAAAGGGCCTTCGACTATGGCTACACCTTC
CASSLRKRAFDYGYTF
>-|few|TRBV5-1|TRBJ2-5
TGCGCCAGCAGCTTGACTAGTTTAGGAGGCCAAGAGACCCAGTACTTC
CASSLTSLGGQETQYF
>-|many|TRBV7-9|TRBJ1-1
TGTGCCAGCAGCTTACAGGAAGGTGGTGAAGCTTTCTTT
CASSLQEGGEAFF
>TRBD1|many|TRBV20-1|TRBJ1-5
TGCAGTGCCCCTCCGTTGACAGGGGATAGCAATCAGCCCCAGCATTTT
CSAPPLTGDSNQPQHF
>-|-|TRBV28|TRBJ1-6
TGTGCCAGCAGTTTGGAGCAGGGGCGACTCGATTCACCCCTCCACTTT
CASSLEQGRLDSPLHF
>TRBD1|-|TRBV12-3/TRBV12-4|TRBJ1-2
TGTGCCAGCAGCCTGGACAGGGAGGCTGGCTGCACCTTC
CASSLDREAGCTF
>-|-|TRBV28|TRBJ2-7
TGTGCCAGCAGTGACGCCGGGACCACCTACGAGCAGTACTTC
CASSDAGTTYEQYF
>TRBD2|-|TRBV28|TRBJ2-7
TGTGCCAGCAGTTTAGCGGTAGCGGGGGTCTACGAGCAGTACTTC
CASSLAVAGVYEQYF
>-|-|TRBV7-9|TRBJ2-5
TGTGCCAGCAGCTTATTACCCGGAATTGCGGAGACCCAGTACTTC
CASSLLPGIAETQYF